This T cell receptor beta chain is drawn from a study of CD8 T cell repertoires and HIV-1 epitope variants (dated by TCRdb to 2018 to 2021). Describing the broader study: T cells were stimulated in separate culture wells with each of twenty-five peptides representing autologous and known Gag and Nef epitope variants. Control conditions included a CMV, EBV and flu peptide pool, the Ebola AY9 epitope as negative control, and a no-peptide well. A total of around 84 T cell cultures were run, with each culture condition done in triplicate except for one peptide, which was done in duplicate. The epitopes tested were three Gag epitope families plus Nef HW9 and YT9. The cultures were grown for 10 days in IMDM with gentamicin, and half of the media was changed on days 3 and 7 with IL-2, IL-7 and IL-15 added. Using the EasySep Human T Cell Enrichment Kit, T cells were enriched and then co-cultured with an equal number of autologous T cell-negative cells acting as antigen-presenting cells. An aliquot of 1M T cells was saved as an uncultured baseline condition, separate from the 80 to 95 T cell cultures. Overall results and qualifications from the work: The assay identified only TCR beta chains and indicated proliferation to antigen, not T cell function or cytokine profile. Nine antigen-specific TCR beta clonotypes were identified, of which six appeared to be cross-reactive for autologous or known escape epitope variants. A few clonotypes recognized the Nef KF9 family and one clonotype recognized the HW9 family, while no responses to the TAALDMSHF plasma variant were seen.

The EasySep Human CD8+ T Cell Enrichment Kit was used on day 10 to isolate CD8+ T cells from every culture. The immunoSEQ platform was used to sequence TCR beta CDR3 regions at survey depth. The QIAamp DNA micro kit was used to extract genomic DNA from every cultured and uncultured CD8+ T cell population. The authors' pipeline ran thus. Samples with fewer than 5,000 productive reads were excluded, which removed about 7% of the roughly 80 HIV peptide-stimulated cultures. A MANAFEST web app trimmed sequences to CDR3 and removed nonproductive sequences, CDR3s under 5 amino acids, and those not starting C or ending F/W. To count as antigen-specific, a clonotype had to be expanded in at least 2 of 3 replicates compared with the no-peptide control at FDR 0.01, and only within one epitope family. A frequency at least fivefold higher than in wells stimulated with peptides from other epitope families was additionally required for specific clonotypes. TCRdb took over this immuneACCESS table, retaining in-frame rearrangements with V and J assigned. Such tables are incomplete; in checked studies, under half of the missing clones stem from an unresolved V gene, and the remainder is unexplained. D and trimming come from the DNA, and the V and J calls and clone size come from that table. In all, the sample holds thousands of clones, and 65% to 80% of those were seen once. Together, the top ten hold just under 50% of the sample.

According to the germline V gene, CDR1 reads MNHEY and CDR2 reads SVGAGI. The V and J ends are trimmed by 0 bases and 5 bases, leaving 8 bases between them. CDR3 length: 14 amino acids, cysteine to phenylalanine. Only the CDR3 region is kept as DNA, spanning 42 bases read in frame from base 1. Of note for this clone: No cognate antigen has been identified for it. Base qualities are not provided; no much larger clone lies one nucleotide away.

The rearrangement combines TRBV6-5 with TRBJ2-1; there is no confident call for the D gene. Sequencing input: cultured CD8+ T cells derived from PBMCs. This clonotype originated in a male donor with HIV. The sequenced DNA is TGTGCCAGCAGTTACTCTGGAGAGAACAATGAGCAGTTCTTC. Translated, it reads CASSYSGENNEQFF.